The 29 T cell receptor beta chains given below trace back to one sample, sequenced in a study of shared clonotypes between healthy human individuals. Clones were read by immunoSEQ multiplex PCR, and TCRdb kept only the in-frame ones, dropping some. Found here are millions of clones, approximately 94% of them singletons; the top ten hold over 0.12%. The sample comprised naive CD4+ T cells sorted from blood. Specified subset: CD45RA+ positively selected. The receptors were sampled from a man aged 18 to 29 in good health.

This clone was counted a single time. The gene calls are TRBV11-2 and TRBJ1-2, with D perhaps TRBD1 (6 bases). The CDR3 runs to 17 residues. V was shortened by 1 base and J by 3 bases, with 18 bases between the two germline ends. Germline CDR1 SGHAT, CDR2 FQNNGV. The DNA of the CDR3 is TGTGCCAGCAGCTTAGTATCAGGACAGAACCATTACTATGGCTACACCTTC. Translation: CASSLVSGQNHYYGYTF.

The chain uses TRBV19 and TRBJ1-2, with D perhaps matching TRBD1 (6 bases). The CDR3 loop spans 14 amino acids. The ends were cut back, 5 bases at V and 4 bases at J, with 14 bases in the middle. Germline V gene lookup returns CDR1 LNHDA and CDR2 SQIVND (reference sequence). CDR3 loop: CASSLQQGGYGYTF. The CDR3 coding sequence is TGTGCCAGTAGTCTTCAACAGGGAGGCTATGGCTACACCTTC.

The chain carries TRBV19 and TRBJ2-1, with D perhaps matching TRBD1 or TRBD2 (5 bases each). CDR3 length equals 12 residues. V lost 7 bases and J 10 bases, leaving 14 bases between the germline ends. Germline V gives CDR1 LNHDA, CDR2 SQIVND (reference sequence). In DNA form, the CDR3 reads TGTGCCAGTATGGGACCCCGCAGAGAGCAGTTCTTC. Translated, it gives CASMGPRREQFF.

V gene TRBV6-5 combines with J gene TRBJ1-5, with D possibly TRBD1 on 5 matching bases. This CDR3 is built from 15 residues. V lost 6 bases and J 8 bases, leaving 20 bases between the germline ends. The germline CDR1 and CDR2 sequences are MNHEY and SVGAGI. The CDR3 nucleotides read TGTGCCAGCAGAAGGGACGCTACCCTGGGGGAGCCCCAGCATTTT. This codes for CASRRDATLGEPQHF.

The chain combines TRBV28 with TRBJ2-5; a weak D match, TRBD2 (6 bases). The ends were cut back, 5 bases at V and 12 bases at J, with 16 bases in the middle. CDR1 MDHEN and CDR2 SYDVKM come from the germline V gene. The length of the CDR3 is 12 residues. As DNA, the CDR3 is TGTGCCAGCAGTCCCCAATTGCGGGGCGAGTACTTC. It codes for CASSPQLRGEYF.

The CDR3 DNA is TGCAGCGTAGGGGACAGGGAGTTTTCTAATGAAAAACTGTTTTTT. As protein: CSVGDREFSNEKLFF. V and J are TRBV29-1 and TRBJ1-4, with TRBD1 matching 9 bases. CDR1 is SQVTM and CDR2 is ANQGSEA in the germline V gene. Trimming cost V 6 bases and J 3 bases; bases outside gene matches: 8. CDR3 size: 15 residues.

The chain carries TRBV30 and TRBJ2-7; no definite D call. V shed 3 bases and J shed 0 bases, with 9 bases lying between them. CDR1 is GTSNPN and CDR2 is SVGIG in the germline V gene (reference sequence). The CDR3 consists of 13 residues. The CDR3 coding sequence is TGTGCCTGGAGGGCAGCCAGCTCCTACGAGCAGTACTTC. It yields the protein CAWRAASSYEQYF. Drawing the rest from reference TRBV30 and TRBJ2-7, the complete variable domain is SQTIHQWPATLVQPVGSPLSLECTVEGTSNPNLYWYRQAAGRGLQLLFYSVGIGQISSEVPQNLSASRPQDRQFILSSKKLLLSDSGFYLCAWRAASSYEQYFGPGTRLTVT.

The rearrangement uses TRBV30 and TRBJ2-7; tentative D call: TRBD1 (5 bases). Germline V CDR1 and CDR2: GTSNPN, SVGIG (reference sequence). The V gene lost 3 bases and the J gene lost 3 bases, with 12 bases spanning the gap. CDR3 length: 13 residues. The CDR3 reads CAWRGASGYEQYF. DNA for the CDR3: TGTGCCTGGAGAGGGGCTTCAGGCTACGAGCAGTACTTC.

This sequence joins TRBV6-6 and TRBJ1-1; D is ambiguous. V lost 8 bases, J lost 4 bases, and 11 bases lay in between. The CDR3 has 12 residues. The germline CDR1 and CDR2 sequences are MNHNY and SVGAGI (reference sequence). The DNA of the CDR3 is TGTGCCAGCCGTCCCGGCACCACTGAAGCTTTCTTT. Amino acids: CASRPGTTEAFF.

This clone occurred once. This rearrangement joins TRBV9 to TRBJ2-2; 8 positions match TRBD2. The germline V gene encodes CDR1 SGDLS and CDR2 YYNGEE. After removal of 3 bases from V and 1 base from J, the junction contained 8 bases not matched to a gene. There are 17 residues in the CDR3. Written as DNA, the CDR3 is TGTGCCAGCAGCGCCCCCCGGGGGGGACAGAACACCGGGGAGCTGTTTTTT. Translated: CASSAPRGGQNTGELFF.

This clone has a single count. This sequence joins TRBV4-2 and TRBJ2-1, with 8 bases fitting TRBD1. CDR1 and CDR2 (germline): LGHNA, YNFKEQ. The CDR3 covers 16 residues. V shed 0 bases and J 5 bases; nucleotides not matched to a gene: 6. In nucleotides, the CDR3 is TGTGCCAGCAGCCAAGATTGGACAGGGCTCGACAATGAGCAGTTCTTC. It codes for CASSQDWTGLDNEQFF.

V is TRBV5-1 and J is TRBJ1-1; 8 bases are shared with TRBD1. The V segment lost 4 bases and the J segment 6 bases; nucleotides outside the gene matches: 11. The CDR3 contains 15 residues. From germline, CDR1 is SGHRS and CDR2 YFSETQ. CDR3 nucleotide sequence: TGCGCCAGCAGCGGAAACAGGGGGTGGGTCGCTGAAGCTTTCTTT. Its protein product is CASSGNRGWVAEAFF.

The rearrangement uses TRBV5-5 and TRBJ1-4; possibly TRBD1 for D (6 bases). V was shortened by 0 bases and J by 8 bases, with 14 bases between the two germline ends. The CDR3 has 15 residues. In germline, CDR1 is SGHKS, CDR2 YYEKEE (reference sequence). The CDR3 loop is CASSLADRRGEKLFF. The CDR3 bases are TGTGCCAGCAGCTTGGCTGACAGGAGAGGCGAAAAACTGTTTTTT.

The chain uses TRBV2 and TRBJ2-5; 8 positions match TRBD1. Looked up from germline, CDR1 is SNHLY and CDR2 is FYNNEI. CDR3 size: 14 residues. J lost 4 bases, V lost 3 bases, and 4 bases had no gene match. The CDR3 loop reads CASSETGAGETQYF. Here the CDR3 DNA reads TGTGCCAGCAGTGAGACAGGGGCGGGAGAGACCCAGTACTTC.

This clone has a single count. V and J are TRBV18 and TRBJ1-2; 9 positions agree with TRBD1. The germline V gene has CDR1 KGHSH and CDR2 LQKENI. V trimming: 1 base; J trimming: 2 bases; junction bases outside the gene matches: 5. The CDR3 extends over 16 amino acids. CDR3 sequence (DNA): TGTGCCAGCTCACCACAGGGGACAGGGTACAACTATGGCTACACCTTC. As protein: CASSPQGTGYNYGYTF.

This rearrangement joins TRBV6-1 to TRBJ1-2; D is perhaps TRBD1 (6 bases). The CDR3 is 14 amino acids. Per the germline V gene, CDR1 is MNHNS and CDR2 is SASEGT. Trimming took off 2 bases at V and 4 bases at J, with 11 bases between the two ends. The CDR3 DNA is TGTGCCAGCAGTGAAAGAGTGGACAGCTATGGCTACACCTTC. Encoded protein: CASSERVDSYGYTF.

The chain combines TRBV2 with TRBJ2-2; possible D gene TRBD1, 5 bases. The CDR3 is 16 amino acids. V lost 1 base, J lost 5 bases, and 14 bases lay in between. CDR1 SNHLY and CDR2 FYNNEI come from the germline V gene. The CDR3 region has the DNA TGTGCCAGCAGTGAAGTTAGGGGTAGAGGTACCGGGGAGCTGTTTTTT. Residues: CASSEVRGRGTGELFF.

The genes are TRBV5-1 and TRBJ2-5, with D possibly TRBD1 on 6 matching bases. V dropped 4 bases and J dropped 5 bases, with 18 bases sitting between them. Germline V lookup: CDR1 SGHRS, CDR2 YFSETQ. The CDR3 has 15 residues. CDR3 DNA: TGCGCCAGCAGCCGAAGCCGGACAGAGGGGGAGACCCAGTACTTC. It specifies CASSRSRTEGETQYF. The whole variable domain, remainder taken from reference TRBV5-1 and TRBJ2-5, is KAGVTQTPRYLIKTRGQQVTLSCSPISGHRSVSWYQQTPGQGLQFLFEYFSETQRNKGNFPGRFSGRQFSNSRSEMNVSTLELGDSALYLCASSRSRTEGETQYFGPGTRLLVL.

The genes are TRBV5-1 and TRBJ1-2; TRBD1 matches at 7 bases. Germline CDR1 SGHRS, CDR2 YFSETQ. The CDR3 sequence is 14 residues long. The junction had 6 bases not matched to a gene; V was cut back by 2 bases and J by 5 bases. The DNA of the CDR3 is TGCGCCAGCAGCTTCGAGGGACAGCCTTATGGCTACACCTTC. This gives the protein CASSFEGQPYGYTF.

V is TRBV30 and J is TRBJ1-4; D possibly corresponds to TRBD1 (5 bases). The CDR3 consists of 13 residues. CDR1 is GTSNPN and CDR2 is SVGIG in the germline V gene (reference sequence). The V and J ends lost 2 bases and 8 bases respectively, with 12 bases between them. The CDR3 spells CAWSWGVREKLFF. The CDR3 DNA reads as TGTGCCTGGAGTTGGGGGGTCCGAGAAAAACTGTTTTTT.

This sequence joins TRBV11-3 and TRBJ2-1; the D is unclear. CDR3 length equals 13 residues. Germline-derived CDR1 and CDR2 are SGHNT and YENEEA. The germline V and J ends were trimmed by 8 bases and 0 bases, with 8 bases remaining between them. CDR3 nucleotides: TGTGCCAGCGCTGCTAACTCCTACAATGAGCAGTTCTTC. Encoded protein: CASAANSYNEQFF.

This sequence joins TRBV10-3 and TRBJ1-2; D might be TRBD1 (6 bases). The germline V gene encodes CDR1 ENHRY and CDR2 SYGVKD. This CDR3 is built from 16 residues. The V and J ends lost 6 bases and 8 bases respectively, with 25 bases between them. CDR3 amino acids: CAIRGAAGELSGGYTF. In nucleotides, the CDR3 is TGTGCCATCAGGGGGGCAGCAGGGGAACTCTCCGGCGGCTACACCTTC.

The chain couples TRBV7-9 to TRBJ1-1; D ambiguous. The CDR3 contains 15 residues. Germline CDR1 and CDR2: SEHNR and FQNEAQ (reference sequence). V gave up 5 bases and J gave up 4 bases, with 17 bases separating them. CDR3 region: CASSRVDGPITEAFF. For the CDR3, the DNA is TGTGCCAGCAGCCGGGTGGACGGGCCGATCACTGAAGCTTTCTTT.

The genes are TRBV6-5 and TRBJ2-2; the match to TRBD2 covers 10 bases. V gave up 6 bases and J gave up 6 bases; unmatched junction bases: 7. Germline values: CDR1 MNHEY, CDR2 SVGAGI. The CDR3 is 15 amino acids. In DNA, the CDR3 is TGTGCCAGCAGGGAGCGGGGGGGCGTGTCCGGGGAGCTGTTTTTT. Residues: CASRERGGVSGELFF.

This clone was detected only once. The chain couples TRBV5-6 to TRBJ2-7; no clear D gene. The CDR3 consists of 14 residues. Deletions cut 0 bases from V and 2 bases from J, with 9 bases between. The germline CDR1 and CDR2 sequences are SGHDT and YYEEEE. This CDR3 is CASSLASWTYEQYF. For the CDR3, the DNA is TGTGCCAGCAGCTTGGCCTCCTGGACCTACGAGCAGTACTTC.

The V and J genes are TRBV6-1 and TRBJ1-5, with D possibly matching TRBD1 (6 bases). Germline lookup yields CDR1 MNHNS and CDR2 SASEGT. CDR3 length: 16 residues. V lost 4 bases, J lost 3 bases, and 16 bases lay in between. The CDR3 sequence is CASSGVGGATNQPQHF. As DNA, the CDR3 is TGTGCCAGCAGTGGGGTCGGGGGGGCCACCAATCAGCCCCAGCATTTT.

This clone showed up just a few times. V is TRBV12-5 and J is TRBJ1-1; D is undetermined. V was pared by 2 bases and J by 1 base, with 8 bases between. The germline CDR1 and CDR2 sequences are LGHNT and FRNRAP. CDR3 size: 14 residues. The CDR3 here is CASGLPGSNTEAFF. The CDR3 coding sequence is TGTGCTAGTGGTTTGCCAGGCTCGAACACTGAAGCTTTCTTT.

The CDR3 nucleotides read TGCGCCAGCGGGACAGGGTCGGACTATGGCTACACCTTC. Residues: CASGTGSDYGYTF. The V gene is TRBV5-1, the J gene TRBJ1-2; 9 bases are a match to TRBD1. Germline V lookup: CDR1 SGHRS, CDR2 YFSETQ. The V segment lost 7 bases and the J segment 3 bases; nucleotides outside the gene matches: 4. The CDR3 covers 13 residues.

The V gene is TRBV30, the J gene TRBJ1-5, with no clear D. Germline V gives CDR1 GTSNPN, CDR2 SVGIG (reference sequence). V was cut by 4 bases and J by 1 base, with 11 bases left in between. The CDR3 contains 14 residues. CDR3 DNA: TGTGCCTGGAATATTGGACGGAGCAATCAGCCCCAGCATTTT. Its translation is CAWNIGRSNQPQHF.